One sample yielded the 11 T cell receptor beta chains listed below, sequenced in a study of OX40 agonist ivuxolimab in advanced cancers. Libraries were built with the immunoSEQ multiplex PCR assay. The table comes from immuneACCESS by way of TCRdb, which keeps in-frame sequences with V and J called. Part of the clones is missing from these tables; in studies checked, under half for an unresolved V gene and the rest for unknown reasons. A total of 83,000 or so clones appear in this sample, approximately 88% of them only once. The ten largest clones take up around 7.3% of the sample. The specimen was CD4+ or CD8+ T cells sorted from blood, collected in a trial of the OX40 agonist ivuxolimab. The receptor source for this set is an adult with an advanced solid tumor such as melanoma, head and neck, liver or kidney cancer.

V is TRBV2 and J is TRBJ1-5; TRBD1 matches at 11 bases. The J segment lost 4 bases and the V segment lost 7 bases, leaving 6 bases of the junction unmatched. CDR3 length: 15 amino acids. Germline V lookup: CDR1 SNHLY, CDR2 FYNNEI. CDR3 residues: CASKGTGGWNQPQHF. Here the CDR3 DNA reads TGTGCCAGCAAAGGGACAGGGGGTTGGAATCAGCCCCAGCATTTT.

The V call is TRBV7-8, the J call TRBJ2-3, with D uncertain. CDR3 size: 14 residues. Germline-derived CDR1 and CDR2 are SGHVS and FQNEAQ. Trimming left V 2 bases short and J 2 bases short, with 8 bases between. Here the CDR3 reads CASSLSETTDTQYF. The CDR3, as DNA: TGTGCCAGCAGCTTAAGCGAGACCACAGATACGCAGTATTTT.

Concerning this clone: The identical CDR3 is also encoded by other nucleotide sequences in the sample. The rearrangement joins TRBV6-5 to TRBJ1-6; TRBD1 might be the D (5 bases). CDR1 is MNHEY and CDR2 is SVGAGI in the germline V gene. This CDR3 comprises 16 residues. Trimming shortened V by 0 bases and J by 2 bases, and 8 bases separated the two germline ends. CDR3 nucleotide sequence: TGTGCCAGCAGTTACTCGGGGGTGACCTATAATTCACCCCTCCACTTT. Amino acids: CASSYSGVTYNSPLHF.

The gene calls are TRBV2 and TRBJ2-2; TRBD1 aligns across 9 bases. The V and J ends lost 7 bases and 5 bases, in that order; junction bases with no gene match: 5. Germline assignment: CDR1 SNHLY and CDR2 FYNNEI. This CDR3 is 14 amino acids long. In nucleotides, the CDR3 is TGTGCCAGCAAGGTCGGACAGGGGACCGGGGAGCTGTTTTTT. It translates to CASKVGQGTGELFF.

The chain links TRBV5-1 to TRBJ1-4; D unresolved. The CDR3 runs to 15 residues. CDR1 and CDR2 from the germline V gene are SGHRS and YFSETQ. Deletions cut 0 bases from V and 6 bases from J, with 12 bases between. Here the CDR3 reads CASSLEGSFYEKLFF. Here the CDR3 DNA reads TGCGCCAGCAGCTTGGAAGGTAGTTTCTATGAAAAACTGTTTTTT. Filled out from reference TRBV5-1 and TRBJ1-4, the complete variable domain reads KAGVTQTPRYLIKTRGQQVTLSCSPISGHRSVSWYQQTPGQGLQFLFEYFSETQRNKGNFPGRFSGRQFSNSRSEMNVSTLELGDSALYLCASSLEGSFYEKLFFGSGTQLSVL.

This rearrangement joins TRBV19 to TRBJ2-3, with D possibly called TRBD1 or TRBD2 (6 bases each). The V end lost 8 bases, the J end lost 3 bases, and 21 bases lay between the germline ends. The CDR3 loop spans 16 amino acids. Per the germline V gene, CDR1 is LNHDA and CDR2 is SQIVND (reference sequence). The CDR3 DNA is TGTGCCAGTCGTCCGGGGGCCCTGGGGTTTACAGATACGCAGTATTTT. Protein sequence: CASRPGALGFTDTQYF.

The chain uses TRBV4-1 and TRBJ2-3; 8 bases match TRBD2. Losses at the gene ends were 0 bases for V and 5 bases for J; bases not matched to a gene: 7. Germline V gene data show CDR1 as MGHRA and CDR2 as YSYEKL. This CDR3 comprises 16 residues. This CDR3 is CASSQEAAGVGDTQYF. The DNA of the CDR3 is TGCGCCAGCAGCCAAGAGGCAGCGGGAGTAGGAGATACGCAGTATTTT.

The CDR3 loop is CASSDGSSYNSPLHF. CDR3 bases: TGCGCCAGCAGTGATGGAAGCTCCTATAATTCACCCCTCCACTTT. V usage is TRBV10-1 and J usage is TRBJ1-6; D uncertain. The CDR3 totals 15 residues. The V end lost 3 bases, the J end lost 0 bases, and 6 bases lay between the germline ends. The germline CDR1 and CDR2 sequences are WNHNN and SYGVQD (reference sequence).

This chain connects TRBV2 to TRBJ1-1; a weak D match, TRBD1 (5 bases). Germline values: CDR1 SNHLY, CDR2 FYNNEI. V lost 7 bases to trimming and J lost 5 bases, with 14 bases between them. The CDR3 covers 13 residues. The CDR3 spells CASKVFGTTEAFF. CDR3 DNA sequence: TGTGCCAGCAAGGTGTTCGGGACGACTGAAGCTTTCTTT.

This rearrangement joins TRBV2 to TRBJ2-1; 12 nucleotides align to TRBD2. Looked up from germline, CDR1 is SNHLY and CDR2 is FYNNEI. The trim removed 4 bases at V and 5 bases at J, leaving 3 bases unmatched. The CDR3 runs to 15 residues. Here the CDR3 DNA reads TGTGCCAGCAGTGGGACTAGCGGGACCCACAATGAGCAGTTCTTC. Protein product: CASSGTSGTHNEQFF.

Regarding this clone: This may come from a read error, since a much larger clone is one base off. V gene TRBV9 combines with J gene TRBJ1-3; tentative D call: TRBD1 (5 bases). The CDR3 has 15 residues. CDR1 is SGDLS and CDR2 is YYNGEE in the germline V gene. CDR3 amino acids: CVSSPGGTSGNTIYF. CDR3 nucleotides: TGTGTCAGCAGCCCCGGGGGAACCTCTGGAAACACCATATATTTT. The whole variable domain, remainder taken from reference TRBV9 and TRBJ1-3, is DSGVTQTPKHLITATGQRVTLRCSPRSGDLSVYWYQQSLDQGLQFLIQYYNGEERAKGNILERFSAQQFPDLHSELNLSSLELGDSALYFCVSSPGGTSGNTIYFGEGSWLTVV.